These 24 T cell receptor beta chains came from one sample sequenced in a study of spatial heterogeneity in lung cancer. TCRdb re-derived calls from the 5' RACE reads in MiXCR, one entry per CDR3 protein. The sample includes about 120,000 distinct CDR3 sequences, less than 15% of them seen just once. Described time point: blood at routine non-recurrence follow-up after resection. Sequencing covered unsorted whole RNA taken from tumor, nontumor lung or frozen PBMC. The sequencing here drew on PBMCs, taken at follow-up. The source of these receptors is a male donor with early-stage non-small cell lung cancer.

The chain has TRBV30 and TRBJ1-2, with a weak D call TRBD1 (5 bases). This CDR3 spans 11 amino acids. Trimming shortened V by 4 bases and J by 6 bases, and 9 bases separated the two germline ends. Germline CDR1 is GTSNPN and CDR2 is SVGIG (reference sequence). CDR3 coding DNA: TGTGCCTGGACCAGGGATAATGGCTACACCTTC. Translating gives CAWTRDNGYTF. The variable domain in full, with the rest retrieved from reference TRBV30 and TRBJ1-2, is SQTIHQWPATLVQPVGSPLSLECTVEGTSNPNLYWYRQAAGRGLQLLFYSVGIGQISSEVPQNLSASRPQDRQFILSSKKLLLSDSGFYLCAWTRDNGYTFGSGTRLTVV.

This clonotype showed up many times. This CDR3 reads CASSPSTGQGKETQYF. The CDR3 region has the DNA TGTGCCAGCAGCCCAAGCACGGGACAGGGGAAAGAGACCCAGTACTTC. The rearrangement links TRBV3-1 to TRBJ2-5; TRBD1 agrees at 10 bases. Trimming removed 4 bases from V and 3 bases from J; junction bases left unmatched: 8. The CDR3 is made up of 16 amino acids. Germline V gene data show CDR1 as LGHDT and CDR2 as YNNKEL (reference sequence).

This chain joins TRBV7-2 and TRBJ1-1, with TRBD1 matching 8 bases. Germline values: CDR1 SGHTA, CDR2 FQGNSA. The ends lost 3 bases at V and 4 bases at J; junction bases unmatched: 7. This CDR3 contains 15 residues. CDR3 bases: TGTGCCAGCAGCTTGTACAGGGGGGCGAGCACTGAAGCTTTCTTT. Encoded protein: CASSLYRGASTEAFF.

The chain uses TRBV3-1 and TRBJ2-1; 9 bases are shared with TRBD2. CDR1 is LGHDT, CDR2 YNNKEL, per germline (reference sequence). The CDR3 runs to 16 residues. With 4 bases clipped from V and 15 bases from J, the junction kept 19 bases outside the gene matches. This chain's CDR3 is CASSPEGVAGVKFLFF. CDR3 DNA: TGTGCCAGCAGCCCTGAAGGGGTAGCGGGGGTTAAATTTCTGTTCTTC.

There are a few counts of this clonotype. The chain joins TRBV7-9 to TRBJ2-1, with D maybe TRBD2 (6 bases). Trimming removed 7 bases from V and 4 bases from J, with 17 bases in between. Germline loops: CDR1 SEHNR, CDR2 FQNEAQ (reference sequence). This CDR3 has 15 amino acids. The CDR3 bases are TGTGCCAGCACAGGGTCGGAACGGGGGTACAATGAGCAGTTCTTC. This encodes CASTGSERGYNEQFF.

This clonotype was picked up many times. The chain uses TRBV3-1 and TRBJ1-1; no firm D call. V lost 1 base, J lost 1 base, and 7 bases lay in between. The CDR3 is made up of 14 amino acids. In germline, CDR1 is LGHDT, CDR2 YNNKEL (reference sequence). CDR3 sequence (DNA): TGTGCCAGCAGCCAAGGATCAGGGAACACTGAAGCTTTCTTT. Protein product: CASSQGSGNTEAFF.

This clonotype appeared many times. J is TRBJ2-7 and V is TRBV20-1; TRBD2 matches at 9 bases. V shed 5 bases, J shed 3 bases, and the junction held 14 bases outside the gene matches. This CDR3 spans 16 amino acids. Germline-derived CDR1 and CDR2 are DFQATT and SNEGSKA (reference sequence). In DNA, the CDR3 is TGCAGTGCTCCTTTTAAGACTAGCGGTCCTGTCTACGAGCAGTACTTC. Its translation is CSAPFKTSGPVYEQYF.

This chain joins TRBV20-1 and TRBJ1-3; D remains unclear. Deletions cut 2 bases from V and 0 bases from J, with 11 bases between. Germline CDR1 reads DFQATT; CDR2 reads SNEGSKA (reference sequence). The CDR3 length is 15 residues. The CDR3 spells CSARSQQFSGNTIYF. In DNA, the CDR3 is TGCAGTGCTAGATCTCAACAGTTCTCTGGAAACACCATATATTTT.

The DNA for the CDR3 is TGTGCCAGCAGGACTAGCGGGGAGCTTTCCCCTCGGTATTTT. It codes for CASRTSGELSPRYF. The J gene is TRBJ2-3, the V gene TRBV7-2, with 11 bases lining up with TRBD2. Losses at the gene ends were 6 bases for V and 14 bases for J; bases not matched to a gene: 13. The germline V gene encodes CDR1 SGHTA and CDR2 FQGNSA. This CDR3 has 14 amino acids.

This clonotype was picked up many times. V gene TRBV28 combines with J gene TRBJ2-7, with TRBD1 matching 8 bases. V shed 7 bases and J 5 bases; nucleotides not matched to a gene: 19. The germline CDR1 and CDR2 sequences are MDHEN and SYDVKM. The CDR3 has 17 residues. CDR3 nucleotide sequence: TGTGCCAGCACCCCCCCCGTGGGCCCGGACAGGGCTCACGAGCAGTACTTC. Protein: CASTPPVGPDRAHEQYF. Full variable domain (outside the CDR3, taken from reference TRBV28 and TRBJ2-7): DVKVTQSSRYLVKRTGEKVFLECVQDMDHENMFWYRQDPGLGLRLIYFSYDVKMKEKGDIPEGYSVSREKKERFSLILESASTNQTSMYLCASTPPVGPDRAHEQYFGPGTRLTVT.

The chain couples TRBV3-1 to TRBJ2-5; 8 bases match TRBD2. The CDR3 loop spans 16 amino acids. Germline CDR1 is LGHDT and CDR2 is YNNKEL (reference sequence). J lost 4 bases, V lost 3 bases, and 10 bases had no gene match. The CDR3 sequence is CASSQEGRTSTETQYF. For the CDR3, the DNA is TGTGCCAGCAGCCAGGAAGGCCGGACTAGCACAGAGACCCAGTACTTC.

This clonotype was detected ten times or more. The CDR3 region is CVSAPGGLQETQYF. CDR3 DNA: TGTGTATCGGCGCCAGGGGGACTACAAGAGACCCAGTACTTC. J is TRBJ2-5 and V is TRBV6-1; tentatively, D is TRBD1 or TRBD2 (7 bases each). Germline values: CDR1 MNHNS, CDR2 SASEGT. The length of the CDR3 is 14 residues.

This clonotype was picked up many times. This chain links TRBV6-5 with TRBJ2-5; unclear D gene. The ends were cut back, 5 bases at V and 0 bases at J, with 4 bases in the middle. This CDR3 is 12 amino acids long. CDR1 is MNHEY, CDR2 SVGAGI, per germline. CDR3 nucleotide sequence: TGTGCCAGCAGTACAGACCAAGAGACCCAGTACTTC. Amino acid sequence: CASSTDQETQYF.

For the CDR3, the DNA is TGTGCCAGCAGTCTCATCAGGGGGAATTCACCCCTCCACTTT. Translation: CASSLIRGNSPLHF. This chain joins TRBV27 and TRBJ1-6; TRBD1 matches at 7 bases. Looked up from germline, CDR1 is MNHEY and CDR2 is SMNVEV (reference sequence). This CDR3 has 14 residues. With V trimmed by 5 bases and J by 7 bases, 5 bases remained unmatched.

This clonotype was seen a few times. The chain links TRBV29-1 to TRBJ2-7; the D gene is possibly TRBD2 (5 bases). Germline loops: CDR1 SQVTM, CDR2 ANQGSEA. This CDR3 has 12 amino acids. V shed 5 bases and J shed 4 bases, with 12 bases lying between them. The CDR3 is CSVFSGMYEQYF. For the CDR3, the DNA is TGCAGCGTTTTTTCCGGGATGTACGAGCAGTACTTC.

This clonotype showed up many times. This sequence joins TRBV20-1 and TRBJ1-6; a possible D gene is TRBD1 (5 bases). The CDR3 runs 17 residues. V dropped 8 bases and J dropped 2 bases, with 22 bases sitting between them. Germline V gene data show CDR1 as DFQATT and CDR2 as SNEGSKA (reference sequence). CDR3 nucleotide sequence: TGCAGTTCCCGCCCTCCGGGACCGTCGCCCTATAATTCACCCCTCCACTTT. As protein: CSSRPPGPSPYNSPLHF.

This clonotype was observed at least ten times. This chain links TRBV12-3 or TRBV12-4 with TRBJ2-7; TRBD1 agrees at 8 bases. J was trimmed by 4 bases and V by 4 bases; bases with no gene match: 6. The CDR3 sequence is 14 residues long. The CDR3 sequence is CASSSEDRAYEQYF. CDR3 nucleotides: TGTGCCAGCAGTTCCGAGGACAGGGCGTACGAGCAGTACTTC.

The chain couples TRBV11-2 to TRBJ1-5; D unclear. The CDR3 length is 14 residues. The germline gives CDR1 SGHAT, CDR2 FQNNGV. With 0 bases removed from V and 7 bases from J, the gap between germline ends came to 10 bases. The DNA for the CDR3 is TGTGCCAGCAGCTTAGATCCATCGGGGCAGCCCCAGCATTTT. Translation: CASSLDPSGQPQHF.

This clonotype occurred many times. This chain links TRBV24-1 with TRBJ2-2; 8 bases are a match to TRBD2. Germline V gene lookup returns CDR1 KGHDR and CDR2 SFDVKD. The CDR3 has 14 residues. V was pared by 9 bases and J by 3 bases, with 5 bases of the junction left unmatched. DNA for the CDR3: TGTGCCACCCGGAGCGGGGGCCACACCGGGGAGCTGTTTTTT. Translation: CATRSGGHTGELFF.

The chain employs TRBV20-1 and TRBJ2-7; D is tentatively TRBD1 or TRBD2 (5 bases each). The V end lost 1 base, the J end lost 6 bases, and 16 bases lay between the germline ends. Looked up from germline, CDR1 is DFQATT and CDR2 is SNEGSKA (reference sequence). The CDR3 runs 14 residues. The CDR3: CSARGDRDIGEQYF. The CDR3 DNA reads TGCAGTGCTAGAGGGGACCGCGATATTGGCGAGCAGTACTTC.

This clonotype was counted many times. The chain is built from TRBV9 and TRBJ2-3; 10 nucleotides line up with TRBD2. The trim removed 0 bases at V and 2 bases at J, leaving 12 bases unmatched. There are 19 residues in the CDR3. Germline V lookup: CDR1 SGDLS, CDR2 YYNGEE. The CDR3: CASSVGQGSGGTVTDTQYF. In nucleotides, the CDR3 is TGTGCCAGCAGCGTAGGACAGGGTAGCGGGGGGACGGTCACAGATACGCAGTATTTT.

This clonotype was counted at least ten times. The V gene is TRBV15, the J gene TRBJ1-3; D gene unclear. Trimming pared 6 bases from V and 0 bases from J, leaving 9 bases between. The length of the CDR3 is 14 residues. Germline V gene lookup returns CDR1 LNHNV and CDR2 YYDKDF (reference sequence). The CDR3 loop is CATRQLLSGNTIYF. The CDR3 DNA follows: TGTGCCACCAGACAGCTCCTCTCTGGAAACACCATATATTTT.

In its sample, this clonotype was seen a few times. This chain uses TRBV7-2 with TRBJ1-6; a weak D match, TRBD1 (5 bases). This CDR3 is built from 16 residues. The V and J ends lost 6 bases and 6 bases respectively, with 18 bases between them. CDR1 SGHTA and CDR2 FQGNSA come from the germline V gene. CDR3 DNA: TGTGCCAGCAGGTCTGGCCAGGGCTTAAGTAATTCACCCCTCCACTTT. It encodes CASRSGQGLSNSPLHF.

This clonotype was seen at least ten times. The chain employs TRBV15 and TRBJ1-5; D gene unclear. V lost 0 bases and J 4 bases, leaving 10 bases between the germline ends. Germline assignment: CDR1 LNHNV and CDR2 YYDKDF (reference sequence). The CDR3 extends over 15 amino acids. CDR3 bases: TGTGCCACCAGCAGAGATCGGGCGTATAATCAGCCCCAGCATTTT. This translates into CATSRDRAYNQPQHF.